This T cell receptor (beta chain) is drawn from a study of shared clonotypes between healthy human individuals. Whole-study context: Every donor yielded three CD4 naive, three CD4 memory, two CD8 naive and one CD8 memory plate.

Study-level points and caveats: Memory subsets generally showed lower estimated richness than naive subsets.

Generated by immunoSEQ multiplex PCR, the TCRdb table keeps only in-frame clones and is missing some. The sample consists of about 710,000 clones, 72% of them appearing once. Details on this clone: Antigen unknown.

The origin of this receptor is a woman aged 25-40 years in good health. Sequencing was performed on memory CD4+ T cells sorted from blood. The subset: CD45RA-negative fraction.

The CDR3 region has the DNA TGTGCCCCGGGGGGTAGCGGGGTTAACAATGAGCAGTTCTTC. Its translation: CAPGGSGVNNEQFF. The chain links TRBV28 to TRBJ2-1; 8 bases align to TRBD2. Germline CDR1 is MDHEN and CDR2 is SYDVKM. This CDR3 has 14 residues. V trimming: 11 bases; J trimming: 5 bases; junction bases outside the gene matches: 11.